The 6 T cell receptor beta chains presented below share a single source sample, sequenced in a study of shared clonotypes between healthy human individuals. Produced via immunoSEQ multiplex PCR; TCRdb's table is partial and in-frame only. The sample consists of roughly 2,500,000 clones, roughly 93% of them appearing once. The sample comprised naive CD4+ T cells from PBMCs. As to subset: CD45RA+ positively selected. The receptors were sampled from a man aged 18-30 years in good health. Some clones in this sample may be carry-over from other donors' samples.

V gene TRBV27 combines with J gene TRBJ1-2; D gene uncertain. The CDR3 has 12 residues. V dropped 7 bases and J dropped 0 bases, with 6 bases sitting between them. CDR1 MNHEY and CDR2 SMNVEV come from the germline V gene (reference sequence). CDR3 in amino acids: CASKAANYGYTF. Here the CDR3 DNA reads TGTGCCAGCAAGGCGGCTAACTATGGCTACACCTTC.

The count of this clone is one. Distinct nucleotide sequences in the sample also encode this CDR3. V gene TRBV5-1 combines with J gene TRBJ2-3; 8 nucleotides match TRBD2. The V gene end was trimmed by 1 base and the J gene end by 1 base; junction bases not matched to a gene: 2. Germline V gene data show CDR1 as SGHRS and CDR2 as YFSETQ. The CDR3 totals 15 residues. The CDR3 DNA follows: TGCGCCAGCAGCTTGTTACTAGCGGGCACAGATACGCAGTATTTT. This sequence encodes CASSLLLAGTDTQYF.

The chain recombines TRBV7-9 with TRBJ2-1; D perhaps matches TRBD1 (8 bases). Deletions cut 5 bases from V and 4 bases from J, with 15 bases between. CDR3 length: 15 amino acids. CDR1 is SEHNR, CDR2 FQNEAQ, per germline (reference sequence). The CDR3 nucleotides read TGTGCCAGCAGCCTACAGGGGGGGACTTACAATGAGCAGTTCTTC. This sequence encodes CASSLQGGTYNEQFF.

This clone was counted once. The J gene is TRBJ2-3, the V gene TRBV6-1; 9 bases are shared with TRBD2. The CDR3 runs to 15 residues. The trim removed 5 bases at V and 1 base at J, leaving 4 bases unmatched. Germline V lookup: CDR1 MNHNS, CDR2 SASEGT. The CDR3 here is CASSFSGSGTDTQYF. In nucleotides, the CDR3 is TGTGCCAGCAGTTTTAGCGGGAGCGGCACAGATACGCAGTATTTT.

V gene TRBV18 combines with J gene TRBJ1-3; 7 nucleotides agree with TRBD1. The CDR3 sequence is 16 residues long. Trimming cost V 3 bases and J 0 bases; bases outside gene matches: 5. Germline CDR1 reads KGHSH; CDR2 reads LQKENI. DNA of the CDR3: TGTGCCAGCTCACCTAGGGGGCCGGACTCTGGAAACACCATATATTTT. It translates to CASSPRGPDSGNTIYF.

The genes are TRBV5-1 and TRBJ2-2; a weak D match, TRBD2 (6 bases). CDR1 and CDR2 (germline): SGHRS, YFSETQ. The CDR3 spans 14 residues. Trimming took off 4 bases at V and 5 bases at J, with 12 bases between the two ends. The CDR3 DNA is TGCGCCAGCAGCCTTGGACTATTTACCGGGGAGCTGTTTTTT. Its translation is CASSLGLFTGELFF.